Sequencing of this TCR beta chain was carried out in a study of Ad26.COV2.S vaccination and SARS-CoV-2 variants. For the study at large: Dosing was one shot or two shots 56 days apart.

The treatment: roughly 18 received Ad26.COV2.S at low or high dose, single or two shots; about five received placebo; per-sample allocation not given. Each sample was drawn 63 days after the first injection (of vaccine or placebo). An 18-55-year-old adult in Boston served as donor. In regard to this clone: This specimen includes other DNA sequences encoding the same CDR3.

Here immunoSEQ multiplex PCR was the method, and the copy in TCRdb shows in-frame clones only, minus some. The table includes a few hundred thousand clones, roughly 90% detected once. Germline CDR1 reads SGDLS; CDR2 reads YYNGEE. V was trimmed by 5 bases and J by 0 bases, leaving 8 bases between them. This CDR3 has 13 amino acids. The source of this sequence is a person aged 18-65 years who received the Ad26.COV2.S COVID-19 vaccine or a placebo. The sample was peripheral blood, taken in a trial of Ad26.COV2.S vaccine versus placebo. The V and J genes are TRBV9 and TRBJ1-2; D remains ambiguous. The chain's CDR3 is CASSGGSNYGYTF. The DNA of the CDR3 is TGTGCCAGCAGTGGTGGGTCTAACTATGGCTACACCTTC.